This TCR beta chain is from a study of blood T cell repertoires in COVID-19. Study overall: The United States, Italy and Spain were the sources of the acute and convalescent COVID-19 samples.

CDR3 length: 17 residues. Germline V CDR1 and CDR2: LNHDA, SQIVND (reference sequence). The germline V and J ends were trimmed by 2 bases and 6 bases, with 20 bases remaining between them. Only in-frame clones appear in the TCRdb table, and some are missing; sequencing was by immunoSEQ multiplex PCR. In the table there are 200,000 to 250,000 clones, approximately 81% of which are singletons. This chain joins TRBV19 and TRBJ1-5, with D perhaps matching TRBD1 (6 bases). This clonotype was sampled from a man in his forties with acute or convalescent COVID-19. Specimen: peripheral blood. CDR3 protein: CASSILSGGGQSQPQHF. The CDR3 coding sequence is TGTGCCAGTAGTATACTCTCCGGGGGGGGGCAGAGTCAGCCCCAGCATTTT.